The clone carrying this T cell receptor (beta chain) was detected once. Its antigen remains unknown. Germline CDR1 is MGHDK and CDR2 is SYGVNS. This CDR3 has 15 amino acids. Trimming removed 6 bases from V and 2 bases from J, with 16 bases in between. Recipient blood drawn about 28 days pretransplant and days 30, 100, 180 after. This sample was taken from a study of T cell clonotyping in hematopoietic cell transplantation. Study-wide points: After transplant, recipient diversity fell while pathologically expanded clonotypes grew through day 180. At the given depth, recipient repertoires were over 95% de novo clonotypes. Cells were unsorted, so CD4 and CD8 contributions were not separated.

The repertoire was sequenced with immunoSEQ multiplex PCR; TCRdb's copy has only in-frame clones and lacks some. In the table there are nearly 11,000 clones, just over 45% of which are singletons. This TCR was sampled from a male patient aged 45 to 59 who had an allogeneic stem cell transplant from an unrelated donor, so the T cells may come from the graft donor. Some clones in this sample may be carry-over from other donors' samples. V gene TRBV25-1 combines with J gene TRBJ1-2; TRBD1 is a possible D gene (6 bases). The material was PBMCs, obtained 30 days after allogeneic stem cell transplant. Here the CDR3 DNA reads TGTGCCAGCAGCCAACCCAGGGGCCTCAACTATGGCTACACCTTC. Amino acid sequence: CASSQPRGLNYGYTF.